These 2 T cell receptor beta chains were sequenced from one sample in a study of OX40 agonist ivuxolimab in advanced cancers. TCRdb's copy holds only in-frame clones and misses some; the assay was immunoSEQ multiplex PCR. The sample comprises over 55,000 clones, roughly 90% of which are singletons, and around 2.2% rests with the top ten. Sample: CD4+ or CD8+ T cells sorted from blood, taken in a trial of the OX40 agonist ivuxolimab. The source is an adult with an advanced solid tumor such as melanoma, head and neck, liver or kidney cancer.

This chain links TRBV5-1 with TRBJ1-4, with a tentative D call TRBD1 (5 bases). The CDR3 is 14 amino acids. Germline V gene data show CDR1 as SGHRS and CDR2 as YFSETQ. Trimming cost V 5 bases and J 5 bases, with 13 bases left between them. CDR3 nucleotide sequence: TGCGCCAGCAGTCTTACGACAGACAATGAAAAACTGTTTTTT. It codes for CASSLTTDNEKLFF.

The genes are TRBV4-2 and TRBJ2-2; a weak D match, TRBD1 (6 bases). The CDR3 sequence is 17 residues long. Germline loops: CDR1 LGHNA, CDR2 YNFKEQ. V was cut by 0 bases and J by 1 base, with 12 bases left in between. The chain's CDR3 is CASSQDVGRGNTGELFF. CDR3 nucleotides: TGTGCCAGCAGCCAAGATGTCGGCAGGGGGAACACCGGGGAGCTGTTTTTT.